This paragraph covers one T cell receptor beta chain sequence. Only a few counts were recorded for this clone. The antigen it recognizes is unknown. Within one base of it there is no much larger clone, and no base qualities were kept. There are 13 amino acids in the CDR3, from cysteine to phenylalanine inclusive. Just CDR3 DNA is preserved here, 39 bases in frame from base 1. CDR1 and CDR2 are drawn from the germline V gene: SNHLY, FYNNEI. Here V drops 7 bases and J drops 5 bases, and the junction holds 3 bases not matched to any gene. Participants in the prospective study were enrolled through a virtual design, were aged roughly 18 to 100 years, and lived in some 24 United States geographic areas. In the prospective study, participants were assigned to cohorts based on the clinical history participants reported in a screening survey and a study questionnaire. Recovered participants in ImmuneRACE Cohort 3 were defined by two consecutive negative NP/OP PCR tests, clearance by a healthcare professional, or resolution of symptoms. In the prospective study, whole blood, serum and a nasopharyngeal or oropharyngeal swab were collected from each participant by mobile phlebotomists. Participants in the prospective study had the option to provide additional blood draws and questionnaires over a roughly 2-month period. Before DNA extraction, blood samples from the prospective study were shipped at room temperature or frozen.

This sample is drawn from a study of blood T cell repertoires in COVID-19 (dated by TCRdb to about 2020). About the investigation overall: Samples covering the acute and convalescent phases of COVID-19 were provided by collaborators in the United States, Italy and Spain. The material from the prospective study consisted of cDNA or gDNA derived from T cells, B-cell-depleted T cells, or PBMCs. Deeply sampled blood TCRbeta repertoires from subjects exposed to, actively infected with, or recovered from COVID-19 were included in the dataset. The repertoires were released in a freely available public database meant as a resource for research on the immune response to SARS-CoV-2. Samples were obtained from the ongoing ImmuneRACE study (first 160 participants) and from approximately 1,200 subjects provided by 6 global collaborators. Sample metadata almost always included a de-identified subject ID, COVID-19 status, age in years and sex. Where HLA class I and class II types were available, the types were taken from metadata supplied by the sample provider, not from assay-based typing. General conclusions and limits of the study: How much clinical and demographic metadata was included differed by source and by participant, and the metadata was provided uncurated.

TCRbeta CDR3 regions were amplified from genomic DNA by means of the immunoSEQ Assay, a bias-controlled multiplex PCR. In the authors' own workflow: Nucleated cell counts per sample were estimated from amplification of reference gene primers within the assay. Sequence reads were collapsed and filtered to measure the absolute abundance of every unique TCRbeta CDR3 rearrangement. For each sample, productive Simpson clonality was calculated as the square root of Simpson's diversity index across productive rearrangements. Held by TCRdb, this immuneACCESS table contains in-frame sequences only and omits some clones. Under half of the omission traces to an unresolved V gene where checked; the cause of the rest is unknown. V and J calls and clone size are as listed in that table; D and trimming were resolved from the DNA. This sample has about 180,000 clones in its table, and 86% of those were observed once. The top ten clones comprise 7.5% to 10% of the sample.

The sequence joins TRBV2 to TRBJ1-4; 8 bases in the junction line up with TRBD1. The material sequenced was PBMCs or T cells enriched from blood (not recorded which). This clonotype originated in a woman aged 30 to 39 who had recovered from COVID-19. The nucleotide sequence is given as TGTGCCAGCACGAGGACAGGGAATGAAAAACTGTTTTTT. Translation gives CASTRTGNEKLFF.